Presented here are 17 T cell receptor beta chains from one specimen sequenced in a study of shared clonotypes between healthy human individuals. Sequenced by immunoSEQ multiplex PCR; TCRdb stores in-frame clones only, minus some. Of about 2.3 million clones listed, approximately 93% are singletons. Input material: naive CD4+ T cells from PBMCs. Subset given: CD45RA+ positively selected. These receptors all come from a man between 18 and 35 years old in good health. Some clones in this sample may be carry-over from other donors' samples.

The rearrangement links TRBV15 to TRBJ2-7; D ambiguous. Germline V gene data show CDR1 as LNHNV and CDR2 as YYDKDF (reference sequence). Trimming pared 3 bases from V and 6 bases from J, leaving 9 bases between. The CDR3 is 12 residues long. This CDR3 is CATSRGRAEQYF. The CDR3 coding sequence is TGTGCCACCAGCAGGGGCCGTGCCGAGCAGTACTTC.

The V and J genes are TRBV30 and TRBJ2-7; TRBD2 matches at 11 bases. The CDR3 has 12 amino acids. Germline-derived CDR1 and CDR2 are GTSNPN and SVGIG (reference sequence). V dropped 5 bases and J dropped 4; count of bases not matched to a gene: 1. The CDR3 DNA reads TGTGCCTGGGTAGCGGGAGGGTACGAGCAGTACTTC. Amino acid sequence: CAWVAGGYEQYF.

V is TRBV28 and J is TRBJ1-2; D unclear. CDR1 and CDR2 (germline): MDHEN, SYDVKM. Trimming left V 1 base short and J 8 bases short, with 17 bases between. The CDR3 contains 15 residues. For the CDR3, the DNA is TGTGCCAGCAGTTTATCGGCCAGGCTTGGGAGGGGCTACACCTTC. Amino acid sequence: CASSLSARLGRGYTF.

The J gene is TRBJ2-2, the V gene TRBV7-3, with D uncertain. With 2 bases removed from V and 6 bases from J, the gap between germline ends came to 4 bases. This CDR3 spans 12 amino acids. Per the germline V gene, CDR1 is SGHTA and CDR2 is FQGTGA. The CDR3 nucleotides read TGTGCCAGCAGCTTAGTTTCCGGGGAGCTGTTTTTT. It translates to CASSLVSGELFF.

The chain has TRBV10-3 and TRBJ2-3, with 7 bases lining up with TRBD1. Germline V gene lookup returns CDR1 ENHRY and CDR2 SYGVKD. The ends lost 6 bases at V and 1 base at J; junction bases unmatched: 19. The CDR3 loop spans 19 amino acids. The CDR3 coding sequence is TGTGCCATCAGGACGGGACAGCCCCATCGCCCTGACCGCACAGATACGCAGTATTTT. It translates to CAIRTGQPHRPDRTDTQYF.

The chain uses TRBV6-1 and TRBJ2-3; perhaps TRBD2 as D (5 bases). The germline CDR1 and CDR2 sequences are MNHNS and SASEGT. V lost 5 bases to trimming and J lost 3 bases, with 6 bases between them. The CDR3 has 12 residues. Here the CDR3 reads CASSRGTDTQYF. CDR3 bases: TGTGCCAGCAGTCGGGGAACAGATACGCAGTATTTT.

J is TRBJ2-1 and V is TRBV6-6, with TRBD2 matching 9 bases. Germline values: CDR1 MNHNY, CDR2 SVGAGI (reference sequence). Trimming cost V 8 bases and J 4 bases; bases outside gene matches: 9. The CDR3 has 15 residues. The CDR3 loop reads CASGSREGVYNEQFF. In nucleotides, the CDR3 is TGTGCCAGCGGATCGCGGGAGGGCGTATACAATGAGCAGTTCTTC.

J is TRBJ2-2 and V is TRBV5-1; 7 bases map to TRBD1. The ends lost 7 bases at V and 3 bases at J; junction bases unmatched: 6. The CDR3 contains 14 residues. Germline lookup yields CDR1 SGHRS and CDR2 YFSETQ. Here the CDR3 DNA reads TGCGCCAGCGCCGGGGACAGATACACCGGGGAGCTGTTTTTT. Its protein product is CASAGDRYTGELFF.

The chain combines TRBV25-1 with TRBJ1-1; 8 bases agree with TRBD1. The V and J ends lost 3 bases and 1 base, in that order; junction bases with no gene match: 7. The CDR3 has 16 residues. Germline V gives CDR1 MGHDK, CDR2 SYGVNS. The CDR3 region is CASSDPGQGPNTEAFF. The CDR3 region has the DNA TGTGCCAGCAGTGATCCCGGACAGGGACCGAACACTGAAGCTTTCTTT.

This clone occurred once. This chain uses TRBV5-5 with TRBJ2-2; 7 bases are a match to TRBD1. Germline assignment: CDR1 SGHKS and CDR2 YYEKEE (reference sequence). Losses at the gene ends were 4 bases for V and 6 bases for J; bases not matched to a gene: 9. This CDR3 is built from 15 residues. CDR3 sequence: CASSPLTGKAGELFF. The CDR3 coding sequence is TGTGCCAGCAGCCCCCTGACAGGGAAAGCCGGGGAGCTGTTTTTT.

The chain recombines TRBV5-4 with TRBJ1-5; weak D call: TRBD1 (6 bases). Germline-derived CDR1 and CDR2 are SGHNT and YYREEE (reference sequence). The CDR3 has 13 residues. Trimming took 4 bases from V and 9 from J, leaving 14 bases between them. The CDR3 nucleotides are TGTGCCAGCAGCCCGCCTGAGGGGGGGCCCCAGCATTTT. Amino acids: CASSPPEGGPQHF.

V is TRBV5-8 and J is TRBJ2-7; weak D call: TRBD2 (6 bases). The CDR3 contains 14 residues. Trimming removed 6 bases at V and 5 bases at J, with 18 bases between. Germline CDR1 SGHTS, CDR2 YDEGEE. The CDR3 protein is CASNYGSQGDEQYF. The CDR3, as DNA: TGTGCCAGCAACTACGGGAGTCAAGGGGACGAGCAGTACTTC.

The rearrangement links TRBV21-1 to TRBJ2-2; the D segment call TRBD1 is taken from the table without a DNA check. TRBV21-1 is a recognized pseudogene. The CDR3 covers 15 residues. The CDR3 DNA reads as TGTGCCAGCAGCAAGCCCAGGGAAGACACCGGGGAGCTGTTTTTT. It codes for CASSKPREDTGELFF.

This clone was observed a single time. This chain uses TRBV6-5 with TRBJ1-1; D is unresolved. In germline, CDR1 is MNHEY, CDR2 SVGAGI. Trimming stripped 3 bases from V and 0 bases from J, with 11 bases between. The CDR3 contains 15 residues. CDR3 loop: CASSYSRNMNTEAFF. CDR3 DNA: TGTGCCAGCAGTTATTCTAGAAATATGAACACTGAAGCTTTCTTT.

V is TRBV29-1 and J is TRBJ2-7, with D possibly TRBD2 on 6 matching bases. Germline lookup yields CDR1 SQVTM and CDR2 ANQGSEA. The germline V and J ends were trimmed by 3 bases and 5 bases, with 20 bases remaining between them. CDR3 length: 15 residues. The CDR3 region is CSVESRGRGGNEQYF. The CDR3 bases are TGCAGCGTTGAGTCGAGGGGACGGGGAGGAAACGAGCAGTACTTC.

As regards this clone: The same CDR3 also results from other DNA sequences found in this sample. The rearrangement joins TRBV30 to TRBJ2-5, with a tentative D call TRBD2 (5 bases). The CDR3 runs 12 residues. The germline gives CDR1 GTSNPN, CDR2 SVGIG (reference sequence). Deletions cut 2 bases from V and 4 bases from J, with 8 bases between. DNA for the CDR3: TGTGCCTGGAGTCCTAGCAGAGAGACCCAGTACTTC. It is translated as CAWSPSRETQYF.

The rearrangement uses TRBV10-3 and TRBJ2-1, with 9 bases lining up with TRBD2. J was trimmed by 5 bases and V by 4 bases; bases with no gene match: 0. From germline, CDR1 is ENHRY and CDR2 SYGVKD. This CDR3 is 13 amino acids long. This CDR3 is CAISGLADNEQFF. Here the CDR3 DNA reads TGTGCCATCAGTGGACTAGCGGACAATGAGCAGTTCTTC.